A selection of T cell receptor beta chains follows, all from one sample in a study of T cells in Graves' hyperthyroidism and ophthalmopathy. MiXCR, applied by TCRdb to the multiplex PCR reads, yields one record per CDR3 protein. The sample contains about 400,000 distinct CDR3 sequences, around 15% of which appear only once. Sequenced input: blood. The receptor source for this set is a man aged 50 to 60 with Graves' ophthalmopathy. The CDR3 runs from the conserved cysteine through the conserved F or W. Each record gives: CDR3 length, V gene, J gene, clone size, D gene, CDR3 DNA, CDR3 protein. A D gene is named only where the DNA matches it firmly. The size field is filled for only some rows; it gives once, few, many or a size class.

CDR3 length: 15; V gene: TRBV9; J gene: TRBJ1-3; clone size: few; D gene: NA; CDR3 DNA: TGTGCCAGCAGCGCAAATGAGGGGGCTGGAAACACCATATATTTT; CDR3 protein: CASSANEGAGNTIYF
CDR3 length: 16; V gene: TRBV6-1; J gene: TRBJ2-3; clone size: once; D gene: NA; CDR3 DNA: TGTGCCAGCAGTGACTCGCTAGCCGCCCCCACAGATACGCAGTATTTT; CDR3 protein: CASSDSLAAPTDTQYF
CDR3 length: 15; V gene: TRBV6-2/TRBV6-3; J gene: TRBJ2-7; clone size: many; D gene: NA; CDR3 DNA: TGTGCCAGCAGTAACGCCGGAAGGCGGGAAAACGAGCAGTACTTC; CDR3 protein: CASSNAGRRENEQYF
CDR3 length: 15; V gene: TRBV6-2/TRBV6-3; J gene: TRBJ2-1; clone size: NA; D gene: NA; CDR3 DNA: TGTGCCAGCAGCTCATCCGGGGCCTCATACAATGAGCAGTTCTTC; CDR3 protein: CASSSSGASYNEQFF
CDR3 length: 14; V gene: TRBV20-1; J gene: TRBJ1-1; clone size: many; D gene: NA; CDR3 DNA: TGCAGTGCTATCCCAGGGGTCGTACACACTGAAGCTTTCTTT; CDR3 protein: CSAIPGVVHTEAFF
CDR3 length: 19; V gene: TRBV5-6; J gene: TRBJ2-1; clone size: many; D gene: TRBD2; CDR3 DNA: TGTGCCAGCAGCCTAAAGAGATTTAGGGGCGGGGGTACTTACAATGAGCAGTTCTTC; CDR3 protein: CASSLKRFRGGGTYNEQFF
CDR3 length: 18; V gene: TRBV3-1; J gene: TRBJ1-2; clone size: many; D gene: TRBD1; CDR3 DNA: TGTGCCAGCAGCCAAGATCCAGGGGGGGCGCAAGGTAACTATGGCTACACCTTC; CDR3 protein: CASSQDPGGAQGNYGYTF
CDR3 length: 12; V gene: TRBV20-1; J gene: TRBJ2-5; clone size: NA; D gene: NA; CDR3 DNA: TGCAGTGCTCCTCGGGAGTTAAGAGGGCAGTACTTC; CDR3 protein: CSAPRELRGQYF
CDR3 length: 16; V gene: TRBV5-5; J gene: TRBJ2-3; clone size: NA; D gene: TRBD2; CDR3 DNA: TGTGCCAGCAGCTTCGGACTAGCGGGAGGCCCAGATACGCAGTATTTT; CDR3 protein: CASSFGLAGGPDTQYF
CDR3 length: 15; V gene: TRBV3-1; J gene: TRBJ1-6; clone size: many; D gene: TRBD1; CDR3 DNA: TGTGCCAGCAGCCCGATGACAGGGTTAAGCTCACCCCTCCACTTT; CDR3 protein: CASSPMTGLSSPLHF
CDR3 length: 14; V gene: TRBV20-1; J gene: TRBJ2-7; clone size: many; D gene: TRBD2; CDR3 DNA: TGCAGTGCCACCCCGACTAGCGAGTTCTACGAGCAGTACTTC; CDR3 protein: CSATPTSEFYEQYF
CDR3 length: 16; V gene: TRBV5-1; J gene: TRBJ1-4; clone size: many; D gene: NA; CDR3 DNA: TGCGCCAGCAGCAAACAAACCAGGGGAAGTAATGAAAAACTGTTTTTT; CDR3 protein: CASSKQTRGSNEKLFF
CDR3 length: 16; V gene: TRBV20-1; J gene: TRBJ1-6; clone size: few; D gene: NA; CDR3 DNA: TGCAGTGCTAGATTCTTAGGGGGGGGTATAAGTTCACCCCTCCACTTT; CDR3 protein: CSARFLGGGISSPLHF
CDR3 length: 11; V gene: TRBV13; J gene: TRBJ2-3; clone size: many; D gene: NA; CDR3 DNA: TGTGCCAGCAGCCACACAGATACGCAGTATTTT; CDR3 protein: CASSHTDTQYF
CDR3 length: 13; V gene: TRBV9; J gene: TRBJ2-5; clone size: few; D gene: NA; CDR3 DNA: TGTGCCAGCAGCGTAGGAGGGGAGGAGACCCAGTACTTC; CDR3 protein: CASSVGGEETQYF
CDR3 length: 13; V gene: TRBV29-1; J gene: TRBJ2-5; clone size: many; D gene: NA; CDR3 DNA: TGCAGCGTTGATTTGGTCTACCTAGAGACCCAGTACTTC; CDR3 protein: CSVDLVYLETQYF
CDR3 length: 12; V gene: TRBV2; J gene: TRBJ2-1; clone size: many; D gene: NA; CDR3 DNA: TGTGCCAGCAGTGAAGTTTACAATGAGCAGTTCTTC; CDR3 protein: CASSEVYNEQFF
CDR3 length: 13; V gene: TRBV15; J gene: TRBJ2-4; clone size: many; D gene: NA; CDR3 DNA: TGTGCCACCAGCAGAGAGTCCCAAAACATTCAGTACTTC; CDR3 protein: CATSRESQNIQYF
CDR3 length: 16; V gene: TRBV19; J gene: TRBJ2-1; clone size: many; D gene: TRBD1; CDR3 DNA: TGTGCCAGTAGTATAGCCGGACAGGATGCGGGCGATGAGCAGTTCTTC; CDR3 protein: CASSIAGQDAGDEQFF
CDR3 length: 15; V gene: TRBV3-1; J gene: TRBJ2-7; clone size: many; D gene: NA; CDR3 DNA: TGTGCCAGCAGCCAACCCTCAGGGAATCACTACGAGCAGTACTTC; CDR3 protein: CASSQPSGNHYEQYF
CDR3 length: 13; V gene: TRBV20-1; J gene: TRBJ2-7; clone size: NA; D gene: NA; CDR3 DNA: TGCAGTGCTAGAGACAGACCAGGGTACGAGCAGTACTTC; CDR3 protein: CSARDRPGYEQYF
CDR3 length: 14; V gene: TRBV28; J gene: TRBJ2-2; clone size: few; D gene: NA; CDR3 DNA: TGTGCCAGCAGTTTATTATTTGGAGGGAGGGAGCTGTTTTTT; CDR3 protein: CASSLLFGGRELFF
CDR3 length: 12; V gene: TRBV3-1; J gene: TRBJ1-2; clone size: many; D gene: TRBD1; CDR3 DNA: TGTGCCAGCGGAGGACAGGGGAGGAGCTACACCTTC; CDR3 protein: CASGGQGRSYTF
CDR3 length: 15; V gene: TRBV18; J gene: TRBJ2-1; clone size: NA; D gene: NA; CDR3 DNA: TGTGCCAGCTCACCAGTCAAGGCCTCCTACAATGAGCAGTTCTTC; CDR3 protein: CASSPVKASYNEQFF
CDR3 length: 13; V gene: TRBV30; J gene: TRBJ1-3; clone size: many; D gene: NA; CDR3 DNA: TGTGCCTGGGCAGGCCTGACTGGAAACACCATATATTTT; CDR3 protein: CAWAGLTGNTIYF
CDR3 length: 13; V gene: TRBV20-1; J gene: TRBJ1-4; clone size: few; D gene: NA; CDR3 DNA: TGCAGTGCTAGAGCCCCCAGCGAGGAAAAACTGTTTTTT; CDR3 protein: CSARAPSEEKLFF